This note documents a single T cell receptor (beta chain) sequence. Its antigen is currently not known. No base quality values were provided; no much bigger clone lies one nucleotide off. To sequence the TCRbeta CDR3 region, genomic DNA was isolated from the sorted cells. The immunoSEQ Assay was used to sequence the TCRbeta CDR3 regions. In TCRdb, the immuneACCESS table is reduced to in-frame sequences with V and J assigned. These tables do not hold every clone; where another copy was compared, an unresolved V gene accounts for under half, and the others remain unexplained. The sample includes about 82,000 clones, with over 75% observed a single time. The ten largest clones capture about 2.3% of the sample. Patients with a history of autoimmune disease or receiving systemic immunosuppression were excluded from the trial. Peripheral blood for TCR sequencing was collected from all dose cohorts at baseline, on cycle 4 day 1, and on cycle 7 day 1. The samples were drawn from a first-in-human, open-label, multicenter phase I dose-escalation trial of ivuxolimab. Adults with locally advanced or metastatic melanoma, renal cell, hepatocellular, or head and neck squamous cell carcinoma were enrolled in the trial. Before TCR sequencing, CD4+ and CD8+ T cells were separately sorted from peripheral blood.

These data are taken from a study of OX40 agonist ivuxolimab in advanced cancers. Concerning the study at large: Ivuxolimab, which targeted the costimulatory receptor OX40 (CD134), was an agonistic, fully human IgG2 monoclonal antibody. Intravenous ivuxolimab was administered to patients every 2 weeks at six dose levels: 0.01, 0.1, 0.3, 1.5, 3 and 10 mg/kg. Among the 52 dose-escalation patients, around 19 had hepatocellular carcinoma, around 15 melanoma, 9 renal cell carcinoma and 9 head and neck cancer. In the dose-escalation cohort, 70% to 90% of patients were male, and the mean age was 60 years with a range of about 20 to 80. Patients were allowed to have had prior anti-PD-1, anti-PD-L1 or anti-CTLA-4 therapy, and approximately 39% of the dose-escalation patients had been treated with checkpoint inhibitors. Partial responses occurred in three dose-escalation patients, of whom one had hepatocellular carcinoma and two had cutaneous melanoma. The point of sequencing TCRbeta in the periphery was to test whether ivuxolimab changed TCR sequence diversity and drove clonal T-cell expansion. The monotherapy dose-escalation portion (N ≈ 52 patients) of the phase I ivuxolimab trial is reported in the paper.

The paper as a whole reports these results and caveats: Partial responders in the 0.1-3.0 mg/kg groups had among the lowest normalized peripheral clonal expansion, especially among CD8+ T cells. At doses of 0.1 to 3.0 mg/kg, clonal expansion of both CD4+ and CD8+ blood T cells was observed from baseline to week 6. Which antigens the clonally expanded peripheral T cells were specific for was not determined. On average, CD8+ T cells showed more expanded clones than CD4+ T cells after ivuxolimab. Low levels of normalized T-cell clonal expansion were also seen in some patients who did not respond.

The CDR3 goes from the cysteine to the phenylalanine over 17 residues. CDR3 DNA is the only sequence kept; it has 51 bases, read in frame from the first base. The germline V gene sets CDR1 to MDHEN and CDR2 to SYDVKM. V loses 2 bases at its end and J loses 0 bases; junction bases beyond the gene matches: 8. This sequence uses TRBV28 and TRBJ1-1; 8 bases in the junction line up with TRBD1. The origin of this receptor is an adult with an advanced solid tumor such as melanoma, head and neck, liver or kidney cancer. The sample consisted of CD4+ or CD8+ T cells sorted from blood, taken in a trial of the OX40 agonist ivuxolimab. The DNA sequence is given as TGTGCCAGCAGTTTACCCGGACAGGGAACCATGAACACTGAAGCTTTCTTT. This yields the protein CASSLPGQGTMNTEAFF.